This is a list of T cell receptor beta chains from one sample in a study of blood T cell repertoires in COVID-19. Some clones are missing from TCRdb's copy, which holds only in-frame ones; the method was immunoSEQ multiplex PCR. The profile shows some 200,000 clones, roughly 85% of them singletons. Sequenced sample: peripheral blood. The receptors shown here come from a man aged 45-65 years who had recovered from COVID-19. Both conserved end residues are part of each CDR3. Each record gives: J gene, V gene, D gene, clone size, CDR3 DNA, CDR3 protein. A D gene is named only where the DNA matches it firmly. Not all rows give a size; the values are once, few, many and, for expanded clones, a class.

>TRBJ2-7|TRBV30|NA|NA
TGTGCCTGGATGGGCAGTTCCTACGAGCAGTACTTC
CAWMGSSYEQYF
>TRBJ1-3|TRBV10-1|NA|NA
TGCGCCAGCTCAGTTCCCGGGAACGGAGACTCTGGAAACACCATATATTTT
CASSVPGNGDSGNTIYF
>TRBJ1-5|TRBV3-1/TRBV3-2|TRBD1|NA
TGTGCCAGCAGCCAAGGGACAGGGGGCGTGGGTCAGCCCCAGCATTTT
CASSQGTGGVGQPQHF
>TRBJ1-2|TRBV5-1|NA|NA
TGCGCCAGCAGCTATTTACAGGGCAACTATGGCTACACCTTC
CASSYLQGNYGYTF
>TRBJ2-5|TRBV18|TRBD2|NA
TGTGCCAGCTCCCACGGACTAGCGGGAGTCGGGGAGACCCAGTACTTC
CASSHGLAGVGETQYF
>TRBJ1-6|TRBV7-2|NA|NA
TGTGCCAGCAGCTTCGTAGGACAGAATAATTCACCCCTCCACTTT
CASSFVGQNNSPLHF
>TRBJ2-7|TRBV2|TRBD2|NA
TGTGCCAGCAGTGGGACTAGCGCTTCAGCAAGCGAGCAGTACTTC
CASSGTSASASEQYF
>TRBJ2-2|TRBV7-9|NA|NA
TGTGCCAGCAGATTTCCCTCCCGGACAGCGAACACCGGGGAGCTGTTTTTT
CASRFPSRTANTGELFF
>TRBJ1-4|TRBV21-1|NA|NA
TGTGCCAGCAAATGGGGGGACGAGGGGGAAAAACTGTTTTTT
CASKWGDEGEKLFF
>TRBJ2-7|TRBV7-2|NA|NA
TGTGCCAGCAGCTTAGGTCCGGGTCTCTCCTACGAGCAGTACTTC
CASSLGPGLSYEQYF
>TRBJ1-6|TRBV28|NA|NA
TGTGCCAGCAGTTTCGGGACACGGAATTCACCCCTCCACTTT
CASSFGTRNSPLHF
>TRBJ2-4|TRBV6-5|TRBD1|NA
TGTGCCAGCAGCAAAGACAGGGTAGACAAAAACATTCAGTACTTC
CASSKDRVDKNIQYF
>TRBJ1-2|TRBV30|NA|NA
TGTGCCTGGAGTGGGGGCGGGATGAGGACCAACTATGGCTACACCTTC
CAWSGGGMRTNYGYTF
>TRBJ2-2|TRBV7-2|NA|few
TGTGCCAGCAGCCCCCAGGGGGGCGGGGAGCTGTTTTTT
CASSPQGGGELFF
>TRBJ2-6|TRBV28|NA|NA
TGTGCCAGCAGTTCCTCGACAGGTACCTCTGGGGCCAACGTCCTGACTTTC
CASSSSTGTSGANVLTF
>TRBJ1-6|TRBV7-8|NA|NA
TGTGCCAGCAGCTCAATCACAGGGAGAACTAATTCACCCCTCCACTTT
CASSSITGRTNSPLHF
>TRBJ2-3|TRBV28|TRBD2|NA
TGTGCCAGCAGTTTAGAAGCGGGGCCCACAGATACGCAGTATTTT
CASSLEAGPTDTQYF
>TRBJ2-7|TRBV28|NA|NA
TGTGCCAGCAGCCCCCGAGGGAGGCTAAGCTCCTACGAGCAGTACTTC
CASSPRGRLSSYEQYF
>TRBJ2-5|TRBV5-1|TRBD2|NA
TGCGCCAGCAGCCCCGGGACTAGCGGGAGTGAGACCCAGTACTTC
CASSPGTSGSETQYF
>TRBJ1-1|TRBV9|TRBD1|NA
TGTGCCAGCAGCGTAGCTCCGGACAGGGTGAACACTGAAGCTTTCTTT
CASSVAPDRVNTEAFF
>TRBJ1-2|TRBV6-6|NA|NA
TGTGCCAGCAGATACGGGACAAATTATGGCTACACCTTC
CASRYGTNYGYTF
>TRBJ2-3|TRBV10-2|NA|NA
TGCGCCAGCAGAGAACTAGCCCTCTCTGTCGATACGCAGTATTTT
CASRELALSVDTQYF
>TRBJ2-1|TRBV6-1|NA|NA
TGTGCCAGCAGTGTCCGGGGAAGCGGGCTGAGCTCCTACAATGAGCAGTTCTTC
CASSVRGSGLSSYNEQFF
>TRBJ2-3|TRBV5-6|TRBD2|NA
TGTGCCAGCAGCTTGAGACTAGCGGGCCTCGAGCGGCAAACGCAGTATTTT
CASSLRLAGLERQTQYF
>TRBJ2-3|TRBV5-6|TRBD2|NA
TGTGCCAGCAGCTTGACGACTAGCGGGAACACAGATACGCAGTATTTT
CASSLTTSGNTDTQYF
>TRBJ2-2|TRBV5-1|NA|NA
TGCGCCAGCAGCTTGGTAGGGGGACTAAAAGGCGGGGAGCTGTTTTTT
CASSLVGGLKGGELFF
>TRBJ1-2|TRBV6-5|NA|NA
TGTGCCAGCAGTTACTCGATTACCGACAGCTATGGCTACACCTTC
CASSYSITDSYGYTF
>TRBJ2-5|TRBV7-2|TRBD2|NA
TGTGCCAGCAGCTTAGCCGGGAGGGGAGAGACCCAGTACTTC
CASSLAGRGETQYF
>TRBJ1-1|TRBV18|NA|NA
TGTGCCAGCTCAGGGGAGGGAGCGAGGAACACTGAAGCTTTCTTT
CASSGEGARNTEAFF
>TRBJ2-1|TRBV10-3|TRBD2|NA
TGTGCCATCAGTGAGTCTTCGGGTTCCCTAGCGGGAGGGGGCAATGAGCAGTTCTTC
CAISESSGSLAGGGNEQFF
>TRBJ1-6|TRBV7-9|TRBD1|NA
TGTGCCAGCAGCAGTTCGGACAGGGGCTATAATTCACCCCTCCACTTT
CASSSSDRGYNSPLHF
>TRBJ2-3|TRBV19|TRBD2|NA
TGTGCCAGTAGTTCCCGACTAGCGGGAGACCCAGATACGCAGTATTTT
CASSSRLAGDPDTQYF
>TRBJ1-2|TRBV28|NA|NA
TGTGCCAGCAGTTCGGGCGGGACCCCAGATTTAGGAGGCTACACCTTC
CASSSGGTPDLGGYTF
>TRBJ2-7|TRBV4-2|TRBD2|NA
TGTGCCAGCAGCCAAGAAGTCCTACTTGGGGGGGGGAATTACTACGAGCAGTACTTC
CASSQEVLLGGGNYYEQYF
>TRBJ2-1|TRBV5-1|NA|NA
TGCGCCAGCAGCTTCATTGGGCAGTTCGTTAACTCCTACAATGAGCAGTTCTTC
CASSFIGQFVNSYNEQFF
>TRBJ1-1|TRBV19|NA|NA
TGTGCCAGTAGTATAAGTGCAGGGCAGAACACTGAAGCTTTCTTT
CASSISAGQNTEAFF
>TRBJ1-3|TRBV28|TRBD1|few
TGTGCCAGCACACCGGGGACAGTTGTCTCTGGAAACACCATATATTTT
CASTPGTVVSGNTIYF
>TRBJ2-5|TRBV11-2|TRBD2|NA
TGTGCCAGCAGCCCGGGACTAACGGAGACCCAGTACTTC
CASSPGLTETQYF
>TRBJ2-2|TRBV28|TRBD1|NA
TGTGCCAGCAGATCGGGACAGTTGGACACCGGGGAGCTGTTTTTT
CASRSGQLDTGELFF
>TRBJ2-7|TRBV7-2|NA|NA
TGTGCCAGCAGCTTCAGTTACAGGTCCTACGAGCAGTACTTC
CASSFSYRSYEQYF